This TCR beta chain was captured in a study of blood T cell repertoires in COVID-19. The wider study: The cDNA or gDNA used as material had been derived from T cells, B-cell-depleted T cells, or PBMCs.

In the authors' workflow: Nucleated cell counts were estimated from reference gene primer amplification. Using immunoSEQ multiplex PCR, the repertoire was profiled, and TCRdb retains in-frame clones only, with some absent. V and J calls and clone size are as listed in that table; D and trimming were resolved from the DNA. The sample has 14,000 or so clones, roughly nine tenths seen once; the top ten hold 12% to 15%. The sequence derives from a man between 50 and 59 years old with active COVID-19. Material: peripheral blood.

This CDR3 reads CAISESRGRRYEQYF. The CDR3, as DNA: TGTGCCATCAGTGAGTCCAGGGGGCGCCGGTACGAGCAGTACTTC. The chain combines TRBV10-3 with TRBJ2-7; 8 positions match TRBD1. The CDR3 is 15 residues long. Trimming cost V 0 bases and J 4 bases; bases outside gene matches: 5. From germline, CDR1 is ENHRY and CDR2 SYGVKD.